This T cell receptor beta chain was captured by sequencing in a study of cytomegalovirus exposure and HLA in healthy donors. Overall study: Genetic ancestry analysis placed 81% of the approximately 400 donors that were genotyped in the Caucasian-associated cluster.

With regard to this clone: The antigen remains unidentified.

The CDR3 is 15 residues long. Germline trimming cut 4 bases from V and 1 base from J; bases unmatched to any gene: 4. In germline, CDR1 is MNHEY, CDR2 SVGAGI. The PCR was carried out with 60 Vbeta primers and 13 Jbeta primers. TCRdb's copy holds only in-frame clones and misses some; the assay was immunoSEQ multiplex PCR. The sample carries 100,000 to 150,000 clones, roughly 79% recorded once. Regarding the study as a whole: The later analysis indicated that the majority of CMV-associated TCR beta chains appeared HLA-restricted. Among the CMV-associated chains, three were confirmed in vitro as specific for CMV antigens.

This receptor was taken from a woman aged 18-29 years in good health and CMV-seronegative. The sample was PBMCs. V and J are TRBV6-5 and TRBJ1-5, with 7 positions matching TRBD1. The CDR3 nucleotides are TGTGCCAGCAGTTTGGCACAGGGGAGCAATCAGCCCCAGCATTTT. Its translation is CASSLAQGSNQPQHF.